The clone carrying this T cell receptor (beta chain) was observed a few times. Its target is not known. Germline V CDR1 and CDR2: SGHDT, YYEEEE. V lost 0 bases to trimming and J lost 10 bases; unmatched junction nucleotides: 12. This CDR3 has 16 residues. These data are taken from a study of T-cell reconstitution after alpha-beta-depleted transplantation in children. General study results and limits: After transplant, at about two months, alpha-beta T cells were reportedly derived from several hundred expanded graft clones. T-cell counts and diversity at one year following transplant were attributed mainly to newly produced T cells. Several patients had high TCRbeta diversity at day 60; it came from surviving recipient T cells and thymic progenitors.

During its preparation, the TCRbeta library received unique molecular identifiers. Via MiXCR, TCRdb re-called the PCR reads, giving one row per CDR3 protein. In the table there are hundreds of thousands of distinct CDR3 sequences, around 16% of which are singletons. The clonotype originates from a boy less than two years old who had a stem cell transplant for Wiskott-Aldrich syndrome, so the T cells may come from the graft donor. The J gene is TRBJ2-2, the V gene TRBV5-6; 7 nucleotides align to TRBD2. The source was PBMCs, mostly from graft donor cells, collected 360 days after TCRalphabeta/CD19-depleted stem cell transplant. CDR3 coding DNA: TGTGCCAGCAGCTTGGCGGAGCGGGGACCTATGTCGGAGCTGTTTTTT. Translated: CASSLAERGPMSELFF.